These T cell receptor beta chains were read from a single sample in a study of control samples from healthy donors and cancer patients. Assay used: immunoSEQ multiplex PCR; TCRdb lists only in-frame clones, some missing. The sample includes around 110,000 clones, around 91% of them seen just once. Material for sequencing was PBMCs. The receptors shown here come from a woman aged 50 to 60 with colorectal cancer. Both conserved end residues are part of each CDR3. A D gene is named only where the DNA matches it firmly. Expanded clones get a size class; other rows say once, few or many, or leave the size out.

TGTGCCAGCAGCCAAGGAGTTTACAACACCAGGGCAGAGACCCAGTACTTC	CASSQGVYNTRAETQYF	NA	17	NA	TRBV4-2	TRBJ2-5
TGTGCCAGCAGCTTAGGCATTAGCGGGGGGGCGGAGACCCAGTACTTC	CASSLGISGGAETQYF	NA	16	TRBD2	TRBV11-2	TRBJ2-5
TGTGCCAGCAGCTTAAGGCCTAGCGGAACTAGCACAGATACGCAGTATTTT	CASSLRPSGTSTDTQYF	NA	17	TRBD2	TRBV7-3	TRBJ2-3
TGTGCCTGGAGCGGGTTGCTGGGGCGGGACACTGAAGCTTTCTTT	CAWSGLLGRDTEAFF	NA	15	NA	TRBV30	TRBJ1-1
TGTGCCAGCAGGAGCCAGGGACAAGAGACCCAGTACTTC	CASRSQGQETQYF	many	13	NA	TRBV2	TRBJ2-5
TGTGCCAGCAGCGCAGACAGGGACGAAAAACTGTTTTTT	CASSADRDEKLFF	NA	13	TRBD1	TRBV2	TRBJ1-4
TGCGCCAGCAGTGACTCCTTTGGGGGGGACGAGCAGTACTTC	CASSDSFGGDEQYF	NA	14	TRBD2	TRBV10-1	TRBJ2-7
TGCGCCAGCAGCCGCGACAGCTTTAGCAATCAGCCCCAGCATTTT	CASSRDSFSNQPQHF	NA	15	NA	TRBV5-1	TRBJ1-5
TGTGCCAGCAGTAAGGACAGGTTAAACTATGGCTACACCTTC	CASSKDRLNYGYTF	NA	14	TRBD1	TRBV6-5	TRBJ1-2
TGTGCCATAAAAGTGGGGGGCGCGGCCACCGGGGAGCTGTTTTTT	CAIKVGGAATGELFF	NA	15	NA	TRBV28	TRBJ2-2
TGTGCCATCAGTGAGTCAAGGGCCCAACGTGGCGGAAACACCATATATTTT	CAISESRAQRGGNTIYF	NA	17	NA	TRBV10-3	TRBJ1-3
TGTGCCAGCAGCTTGGGAGACAGACAGAATTCACCCCTCCACTTT	CASSLGDRQNSPLHF	NA	15	NA	TRBV5-6	TRBJ1-6
TGCAGTGCGACCGACAGGGGCTGGCAGTACTTC	CSATDRGWQYF	NA	11	TRBD1	TRBV20-1	TRBJ2-7
TGTGCCTGGAGTGGGGTGGGCAATGAGCAGTTCTTC	CAWSGVGNEQFF	NA	12	NA	TRBV30	TRBJ2-1
TGTGCCAGCAGCTCAATTAGCGGCCCCACCGGGGAGCTGTTTTTT	CASSSISGPTGELFF	NA	15	NA	TRBV5-4	TRBJ2-2
TGTGCCAGCAGCCAAGAAGGGTCCTCCGGACGGCACTATGGCTACACCTTC	CASSQEGSSGRHYGYTF	NA	17	NA	TRBV3-1/TRBV3-2	TRBJ1-2
TGTGCCAGCAGTGAGGGTGGGAGGAACACTGAAGCTTTCTTT	CASSEGGRNTEAFF	NA	14	NA	TRBV2	TRBJ1-1
TGTGCCAGTAGTATTCGGGGACAGAGAGAGCATGAGCAGTTCTTC	CASSIRGQREHEQFF	NA	15	TRBD1	TRBV19	TRBJ2-1
TGTGCCAGTAGATCCAGCGGAGACTCTGGAAACACCATATATTTT	CASRSSGDSGNTIYF	NA	15	NA	TRBV19	TRBJ1-3
TGTGCCAGCAGTGTAGCACTAGCTAACACCGGGGAGCTGTTTTTT	CASSVALANTGELFF	once	15	NA	TRBV2	TRBJ2-2
TGTGCCAGCAGCCAAGGGAGAGGAGGATCACCCCTCCACTTT	CASSQGRGGSPLHF	NA	14	NA	TRBV3-1/TRBV3-2	TRBJ1-6
TGTGCCAGCAGCTCTCGACCGGGACTAGCGGGACCCTACGAGCAGTACTTC	CASSSRPGLAGPYEQYF	NA	17	TRBD2	TRBV7-2	TRBJ2-7
TGCGCCAGCAGCTTGGAAGCTTGGGACACGTTCAATGAGCAGTTCTTC	CASSLEAWDTFNEQFF	NA	16	NA	TRBV5-1	TRBJ2-1
TGCATTACACAGGGCCTCTATGGCTACACCTTC	CITQGLYGYTF	NA	11	NA	TRBV20-1	TRBJ1-2
TGTGCCAGCAGCGTTATGCAGGTTGAGCAGTTCTTC	CASSVMQVEQFF	NA	12	NA	TRBV7-9	TRBJ2-1
TGTGCCAGCAGCTTCAACGGGAACACTGAAGCTTTCTTT	CASSFNGNTEAFF	NA	13	NA	TRBV7-3	TRBJ1-1
TGTGCCAGCAGCTTGGACAGGGGGCCTCAAATCGGCGAGCAGTACTTC	CASSLDRGPQIGEQYF	NA	16	TRBD1	TRBV5-4	TRBJ2-7
TGTGCCAGTAGTATAAGGGACGTTCCTACCTACGAGCAGTACTTC	CASSIRDVPTYEQYF	NA	15	NA	TRBV19	TRBJ2-7
TGTGCCAGCAGGTTCGGGGTCTCCTACGAGCAGTACTTC	CASRFGVSYEQYF	NA	13	NA	TRBV7-3	TRBJ2-7
TGTGCCAGCAGCCAGGGACTAGCGCCCTACGAGCAGTACTTC	CASSQGLAPYEQYF	NA	14	TRBD2	TRBV3-1/TRBV3-2	TRBJ2-7
TGCGGGAGGGGCGAGAATGGCTACACCTTC	CGRGENGYTF	NA	10	NA	TRBV20-1	TRBJ1-2
TGCGCCAGCAGCTTGGGGATGGGACTGACTACTAACTATGGCTACACCTTC	CASSLGMGLTTNYGYTF	NA	17	NA	TRBV5-1	TRBJ1-2
TGTGCCAGCTCACCAAGGGACAGGGCTGGCGGGGAGCTGTTTTTT	CASSPRDRAGGELFF	once	15	TRBD1	TRBV18	TRBJ2-2
TGTGCCAGCAGTCGCATTGACAGGGGGACAGGCTACACCTTC	CASSRIDRGTGYTF	once	14	TRBD1	TRBV27	TRBJ1-2
TGTGCCAGCAGGGACACTAGCGGTTACGAGCAGTACTTC	CASRDTSGYEQYF	NA	13	TRBD2	TRBV12-3/TRBV12-4	TRBJ2-7
TGTGCCAGCAGCTTAGATCCCCCGGGCTTCTCCTACAATGAGCAGTTCTTC	CASSLDPPGFSYNEQFF	NA	17	NA	TRBV11-2	TRBJ2-1
TGCAGTGCTAGTTTGCCTAACACAGGGAGCACAGATACGCAGTATTTT	CSASLPNTGSTDTQYF	NA	16	NA	TRBV20-1	TRBJ2-3
TGTGCCAGCAGCGCGGCCGGACGGAATGGCTACACCTTC	CASSAAGRNGYTF	NA	13	NA	TRBV25-1	TRBJ1-2
TGTGCCAGCAGTGAACGACAGGGGAATCAGCCCCAGCATTTT	CASSERQGNQPQHF	NA	14	TRBD1	TRBV6-1	TRBJ1-5
TGTGCCACCAGCAGAGATTCGGACGGGGGGACTTTATATGGCTACACCTTC	CATSRDSDGGTLYGYTF	NA	17	NA	TRBV15	TRBJ1-2
TGTGCCAGCAGCTCGAGAGCGGGAAATAATTACAATGAGCAGTTCTTC	CASSSRAGNNYNEQFF	NA	16	TRBD2	TRBV7-3	TRBJ2-1
TGCAGCGCTGAGACACAGGGTACCGAGCAGTACTTC	CSAETQGTEQYF	NA	12	NA	TRBV29-1	TRBJ2-7
TGTGCCAGCAGCCCAGACTACTCGAAACACAATGAGCAGTTCTTC	CASSPDYSKHNEQFF	NA	15	NA	TRBV9	TRBJ2-1
TGTGCCAGCAGCGATACCCCGGGACAGGGGGCCCGGGGTTATTTT	CASSDTPGQGARGYF	NA	15	TRBD1	TRBV7-8	TRBJ1-3
TGTGCCAGCAGCCTCAGAGGGAACACTGAAGCTTTCTTT	CASSLRGNTEAFF	NA	13	NA	TRBV12-3/TRBV12-4	TRBJ1-1
TGTGCCAGCAGCTTATGGAAACTAGGCGTATACAATGAGCAGTTCTTC	CASSLWKLGVYNEQFF	NA	16	NA	TRBV11-2	TRBJ2-1
TGTGCCAGCAGCATAGACCGCCACAATGAGCAGTTCTTC	CASSIDRHNEQFF	NA	13	NA	TRBV7-8	TRBJ2-1
TGTGCCAGCAGTTTATTGGAGATAGCCCTGAACACTGAAGCTTTCTTT	CASSLLEIALNTEAFF	NA	16	NA	TRBV28	TRBJ1-1
TGTGCCTCCAAGAGGGCGGTCGATCAGCCCCAGCATTTT	CASKRAVDQPQHF	NA	13	NA	TRBV12-3/TRBV12-4	TRBJ1-5